This T cell receptor (beta chain) was profiled in a study of tumor and adjacent non-tumor tissue in lung cancer. For the study at large: Patients were aged roughly 30 to 76, some 10 men and a handful of women, stage I to III.

Notes on this clonotype: The antigen is not known. A much larger clone is a single base away; this may be a read error.

The template was RNA from unsorted bulk tissue. Three rounds of nested PCR, following a modified ARM-PCR protocol, produced the TCRbeta library. TCRdb called the multiplex PCR reads again in MiXCR, with one record for every CDR3 protein. This sample has tens of thousands of distinct CDR3 sequences, with approximately 65% found just once. Germline assignment: CDR1 MDHEN and CDR2 SYDVKM. This CDR3 is 14 amino acids long. The study, taken as a whole, reports: Normal lung showed higher cumulative top 100 clone frequency than tumor. Patients with more diverse tumor TCRs had worse survival.

The clonotype comes from a man in his 60s with non-small cell lung cancer. The chain employs TRBV28 and TRBJ1-5; the D is unclear. Sequencing was done on a sample of lung tumor tissue. The CDR3: CANSFRQPDQPQHF. The CDR3 region has the DNA TGTGCCAACAGTTTTCGGCAGCCAGATCAGCCCCAGCATTTT. The complete variable domain, with remaining parts taken from reference TRBV28 and TRBJ1-5, reads DVKVTQSSRYLVKRTGEKVFLECVQDMDHENMFWYRQDPGLGLRLIYFSYDVKMKEKGDIPEGYSVSREKKERFSLILESASTNQTSMYLCANSFRQPDQPQHFGDGTRLSIL.